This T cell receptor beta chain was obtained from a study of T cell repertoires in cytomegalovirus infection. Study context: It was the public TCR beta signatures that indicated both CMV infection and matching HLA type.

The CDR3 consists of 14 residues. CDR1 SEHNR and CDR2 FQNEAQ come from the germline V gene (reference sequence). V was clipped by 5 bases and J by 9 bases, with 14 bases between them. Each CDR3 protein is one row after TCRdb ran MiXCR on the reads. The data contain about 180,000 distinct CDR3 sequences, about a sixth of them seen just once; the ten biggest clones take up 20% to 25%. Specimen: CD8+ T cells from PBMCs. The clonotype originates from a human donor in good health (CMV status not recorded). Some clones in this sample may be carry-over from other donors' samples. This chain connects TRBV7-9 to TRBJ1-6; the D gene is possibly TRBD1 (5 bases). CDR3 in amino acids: CASSLTLGGSPLHF. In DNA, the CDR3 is TGTGCCAGCAGCCTGACCCTCGGGGGTTCACCCCTCCACTTT.